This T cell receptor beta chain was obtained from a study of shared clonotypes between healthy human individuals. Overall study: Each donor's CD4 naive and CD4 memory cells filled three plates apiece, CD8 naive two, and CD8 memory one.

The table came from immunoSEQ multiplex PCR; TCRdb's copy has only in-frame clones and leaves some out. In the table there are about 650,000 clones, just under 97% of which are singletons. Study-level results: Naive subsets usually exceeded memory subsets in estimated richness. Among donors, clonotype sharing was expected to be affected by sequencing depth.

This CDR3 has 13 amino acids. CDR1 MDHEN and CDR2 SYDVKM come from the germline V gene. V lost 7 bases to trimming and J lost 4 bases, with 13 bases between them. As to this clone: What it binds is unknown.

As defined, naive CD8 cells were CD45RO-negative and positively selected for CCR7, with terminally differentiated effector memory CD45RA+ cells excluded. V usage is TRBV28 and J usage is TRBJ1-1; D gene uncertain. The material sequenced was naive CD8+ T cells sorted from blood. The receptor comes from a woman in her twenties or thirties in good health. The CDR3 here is CASTTGMGTEAFF. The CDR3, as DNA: TGTGCCAGCACGACGGGGATGGGCACTGAAGCTTTCTTT.